One and the same sample provided the 5 T cell receptor beta chains below, sequenced in a study of blood T cell repertoires in COVID-19. TCRdb's copy holds only in-frame clones and misses some; the assay was immunoSEQ multiplex PCR. The sample lists about 29,000 clones, about 80% occurring once. Sequencing was performed on peripheral blood. The source is an older man with active or convalescent COVID-19.

This clone was counted a single time. The J gene is TRBJ1-2, the V gene TRBV5-1; 11 bases align to TRBD1. The trim removed 2 bases at V and 8 bases at J, leaving 8 bases unmatched. This CDR3 comprises 15 residues. Germline CDR1 reads SGHRS; CDR2 reads YFSETQ. CDR3 DNA sequence: TGCGCCAGCAGCTTTGGACAGGGGGCAACGGAAGGCTACACCTTC. It translates to CASSFGQGATEGYTF.

V gene TRBV24-1 combines with J gene TRBJ2-5; D is unclear. The CDR3 spans 15 residues. Germline V gene lookup returns CDR1 KGHDR and CDR2 SFDVKD. V lost 2 bases and J 0 bases, leaving 9 bases between the germline ends. CDR3 in DNA: TGTGCCACCAGTGATTCTAAGTCGTACCAAGAGACCCAGTACTTC. It is translated as CATSDSKSYQETQYF.

The V gene is TRBV6-5, the J gene TRBJ1-2; 7 nucleotides line up with TRBD1. Germline CDR1 is MNHEY and CDR2 is SVGAGI. This CDR3 is 15 amino acids long. With 0 bases clipped from V and 1 base from J, the junction kept 2 bases outside the gene matches. CDR3 DNA sequence: TGTGCCAGCAGTTACTCCGGGACAGATAACTATGGCTACACCTTC. Amino acid sequence: CASSYSGTDNYGYTF.

This clone was detected once. This sequence joins TRBV5-4 and TRBJ2-7; the match to TRBD2 covers 9 bases. Germline V gives CDR1 SGHNT, CDR2 YYREEE (reference sequence). V shed 0 bases and J 3 bases; nucleotides not matched to a gene: 4. The CDR3 is 15 residues long. CDR3 sequence (DNA): TGTGCCAGCAGCTTGGGTAGCGGGGGTAGCTACGAGCAGTACTTC. The encoded protein is CASSLGSGGSYEQYF.

The CDR3 bases are TGTGCCAGCTCAACCGGGACAGCTAACTATGGCTACACCTTC. The encoded protein is CASSTGTANYGYTF. The rearrangement uses TRBV18 and TRBJ1-2; TRBD1 matches 7 bases. V shed 5 bases and J 0 bases; nucleotides not matched to a gene: 3. The CDR3 is made up of 14 amino acids. Germline V gives CDR1 KGHSH, CDR2 LQKENI.